This is a list of T cell receptor beta chains from one sample in a study of cytomegalovirus exposure and HLA in healthy donors. Generated by immunoSEQ multiplex PCR, the TCRdb table keeps only in-frame clones and is missing some. The sample lists roughly 130,000 clones, approximately 61% occurring once. The sample was PBMCs. The receptors originated from a man aged 30 to 39 in good health and CMV-seropositive. Each CDR3 is given with its conserved first and last residue. Each record gives: D gene, clone size, V gene, J gene, CDR3 length, CDR3 protein, CDR3 DNA. The D gene is left open where the match is weak. Size is omitted from some rows. Given values are once, few, many or a class for expanded clones.

D: TRBD1
size: once
V: TRBV2
J: TRBJ1-2
length: 13
CDR3: CASSPQGNYGYTF
DNA: TGTGCCAGCAGTCCACAGGGGAACTATGGCTACACCTTC

D: TRBD2
size: .
V: TRBV5-1
J: TRBJ2-1
length: 17
CDR3: CASSSLPTDLADNEQFF
DNA: TGCGCCAGCAGCTCGCTCCCCACGGACCTAGCGGACAATGAGCAGTTCTTC

D: TRBD2
size: .
V: TRBV29-1
J: TRBJ2-1
length: 16
CDR3: CSVDHFVLADYNEQFF
DNA: TGCAGCGTTGACCATTTTGTACTAGCGGATTACAATGAGCAGTTCTTC

D: .
size: .
V: TRBV7-9
J: TRBJ2-7
length: 15
CDR3: CASRLKQGASYEQYF
DNA: TGTGCCAGCAGACTAAAACAGGGAGCCTCCTACGAGCAGTACTTC

D: TRBD2
size: .
V: TRBV5-1
J: TRBJ2-1
length: 18
CDR3: CASSLPQREGRSYNEQFF
DNA: TGCGCCAGCAGCTTGCCCCAGCGGGAGGGTCGGTCCTACAATGAGCAGTTCTTC

D: .
size: .
V: TRBV5-1
J: TRBJ1-4
length: 16
CDR3: CASSLGQTATNEKLFF
DNA: TGCGCCAGCAGCTTAGGACAGACTGCAACTAATGAAAAACTGTTTTTT

D: .
size: .
V: TRBV6-1
J: TRBJ2-5
length: 18
CDR3: CASSALRFNNRGSETQYF
DNA: TGTGCCAGCAGTGCCCTGAGATTTAATAATCGGGGTTCGGAGACCCAGTACTTC

D: .
size: .
V: TRBV5-4
J: TRBJ2-3
length: 13
CDR3: CASSFGGTDTQYF
DNA: TGTGCCAGCAGCTTCGGGGGAACAGATACGCAGTATTTT

D: .
size: few
V: TRBV5-4
J: TRBJ1-6
length: 17
CDR3: CASSAMERSSYNSPLHF
DNA: TGTGCCAGCAGCGCCATGGAGAGAAGCTCCTATAATTCACCCCTCCACTTT

D: .
size: .
V: TRBV5-1
J: TRBJ2-3
length: 14
CDR3: CASRAEGSTDTQYF
DNA: TGCGCCAGCAGAGCGGAAGGGAGCACAGATACGCAGTATTTT

D: TRBD1
size: .
V: TRBV2
J: TRBJ2-7
length: 13
CDR3: CASGGDRGEEQYF
DNA: TGTGCCAGCGGAGGGGACAGGGGGGAGGAGCAGTACTTC

D: TRBD1
size: once
V: TRBV7-9
J: TRBJ2-3
length: 16
CDR3: CASSPDRDGGTDTQYF
DNA: TGTGCCAGCAGCCCTGACAGGGATGGGGGCACAGATACGCAGTATTTT

D: .
size: .
V: TRBV19
J: TRBJ1-2
length: 14
CDR3: CASSGRAGDYGYTF
DNA: TGTGCCAGTAGTGGCCGGGCAGGGGACTATGGCTACACCTTC

D: TRBD2
size: .
V: TRBV7-6
J: TRBJ2-1
length: 15
CDR3: CASSPAGLAGVEQFF
DNA: TGTGCCAGCAGCCCAGCGGGACTAGCGGGAGTCGAGCAGTTCTTC

D: .
size: .
V: TRBV19
J: TRBJ1-2
length: 14
CDR3: CASRALGQNYGYTF
DNA: TGTGCCAGTAGGGCCCTCGGACAGAACTATGGCTACACCTTC

D: .
size: .
V: TRBV7-3
J: TRBJ1-1
length: 14
CDR3: CASSPGQSDTEAFF
DNA: TGTGCCAGCAGCCCTGGACAGTCCGACACTGAAGCTTTCTTT

D: .
size: .
V: TRBV4-1
J: TRBJ1-5
length: 15
CDR3: CASSQGPGGPWPQHF
DNA: TGCGCCAGCAGCCAAGGGCCCGGAGGGCCGTGGCCCCAGCATTTT

D: .
size: few
V: TRBV9
J: TRBJ2-5
length: 14
CDR3: CASSLNPGEETQYF
DNA: TGTGCCAGCAGCCTTAACCCGGGGGAAGAGACCCAGTACTTC

D: .
size: .
V: TRBV18
J: TRBJ2-2
length: 15
CDR3: CASRRGGHNTGELFF
DNA: TGTGCCAGCCGTCGGGGTGGCCACAACACCGGGGAGCTGTTTTTT

D: TRBD1
size: .
V: TRBV19
J: TRBJ2-7
length: 15
CDR3: CASSIEGTGTGEQYF
DNA: TGTGCCAGTAGTATAGAGGGGACAGGGACGGGGGAGCAGTACTTC

D: TRBD2
size: few
V: TRBV7-2
J: TRBJ2-3
length: 15
CDR3: CASSARTSAADTQYF
DNA: TGTGCCAGCAGCGCAAGGACTAGCGCAGCAGATACGCAGTATTTT

D: .
size: few
V: TRBV28
J: TRBJ2-7
length: 12
CDR3: CASSLARYEQYF
DNA: TGTGCCAGCAGTTTAGCTAGGTACGAGCAGTACTTC

D: TRBD1
size: .
V: TRBV2
J: TRBJ2-3
length: 15
CDR3: CASSRTGRLTDTQYF
DNA: TGTGCCAGCAGTAGGACAGGACGACTCACAGATACGCAGTATTTT

D: TRBD1
size: few
V: TRBV4-1
J: TRBJ2-5
length: 15
CDR3: CASSPSDRGMETQYF
DNA: TGCGCCAGCAGCCCTTCGGACAGGGGAATGGAGACCCAGTACTTC

D: TRBD1
size: .
V: TRBV29-1
J: TRBJ2-5
length: 12
CDR3: CSVDTGGETQYF
DNA: TGCAGCGTTGACACAGGGGGCGAGACCCAGTACTTC

D: TRBD2
size: few
V: TRBV15
J: TRBJ2-7
length: 17
CDR3: CATSRDFRRTSVPEQYF
DNA: TGTGCCACCAGCAGAGATTTCCGGAGGACTAGCGTCCCCGAGCAGTACTTC

D: .
size: .
V: TRBV2
J: TRBJ2-7
length: 11
CDR3: CASSANYEQYF
DNA: TGTGCCAGCAGTGCCAACTACGAGCAGTACTTC

D: TRBD1
size: .
V: TRBV13
J: TRBJ1-1
length: 16
CDR3: CASSSRDRGMNTEAFF
DNA: TGTGCCAGCAGCTCCCGGGACAGGGGAATGAACACTGAAGCTTTCTTT

D: .
size: few
V: TRBV28
J: TRBJ2-7
length: 14
CDR3: CASSFVGGYYEQYF
DNA: TGTGCCAGCAGTTTTGTGGGAGGTTACTACGAGCAGTACTTC

D: .
size: .
V: TRBV30
J: TRBJ1-1
length: 13
CDR3: CAWSVLGPEVAFF
DNA: TGTGCCTGGAGTGTACTGGGCCCGGAGGTCGCTTTCTTT

D: TRBD1
size: .
V: TRBV5-6
J: TRBJ1-1
length: 15
CDR3: CASSRWTGKNTEAFF
DNA: TGTGCCAGCAGCCGCTGGACAGGGAAGAACACTGAAGCTTTCTTT

D: .
size: .
V: TRBV2
J: TRBJ2-5
length: 11
CDR3: CASRGEETQYF
DNA: TGTGCCAGCAGGGGCGAAGAGACCCAGTACTTC

D: TRBD2
size: few
V: TRBV9
J: TRBJ2-1
length: 17
CDR3: CASSVASSGRAGGEQFF
DNA: TGTGCCAGCAGCGTAGCAAGTAGCGGGAGGGCCGGGGGTGAGCAGTTCTTC

D: TRBD1
size: .
V: TRBV6-5
J: TRBJ1-2
length: 12
CDR3: CASSLTGKGYTF
DNA: TGTGCCAGCAGTCTGACAGGGAAAGGCTACACCTTC

D: TRBD2
size: .
V: TRBV15
J: TRBJ2-7
length: 17
CDR3: CATLRTSGSGESYEQYF
DNA: TGTGCCACCTTGCGGACTAGCGGGAGTGGGGAGTCCTACGAGCAGTACTTC

D: .
size: .
V: TRBV6-7
J: TRBJ1-3
length: 19
CDR3: CASRRGCTLGGSSGNTIYF
DNA: TGTGCCAGCAGGAGGGGGTGTACCTTGGGGGGGAGCTCTGGAAACACCATATATTTT

D: TRBD1
size: few
V: TRBV28
J: TRBJ2-1
length: 14
CDR3: CASRLTGGAGLAFF
DNA: TGTGCCAGCAGACTTACAGGGGGCGCGGGGCTAGCGTTCTTC

D: .
size: once
V: TRBV19
J: TRBJ2-1
length: 13
CDR3: CASSIVGGVEQFF
DNA: TGTGCCAGTAGTATAGTAGGCGGGGTAGAGCAGTTCTTC

D: TRBD1
size: .
V: TRBV2
J: TRBJ1-4
length: 16
CDR3: CASTLDRGHGGEKLFF
DNA: TGTGCCAGCACCCTGGACAGGGGACATGGAGGTGAAAAACTGTTTTTT

D: .
size: .
V: TRBV18
J: TRBJ2-5
length: 14
CDR3: CASSPMRQQETQYF
DNA: TGTGCCAGCTCACCAATGAGACAGCAAGAGACCCAGTACTTC

D: .
size: once
V: TRBV5-1
J: TRBJ2-3
length: 14
CDR3: CASSSGTPEDTQYF
DNA: TGCGCCAGCAGCTCGGGGACACCTGAGGATACGCAGTATTTT

D: TRBD1
size: .
V: TRBV6-5
J: TRBJ1-1
length: 14
CDR3: CASRPGQWSNEAFF
DNA: TGTGCCAGCAGACCGGGACAGTGGTCAAATGAAGCTTTCTTT

D: .
size: .
V: TRBV7-9
J: TRBJ1-4
length: 16
CDR3: CASSFTGSGGNEKLFF
DNA: TGTGCCAGCAGCTTCACAGGGTCAGGTGGTAATGAAAAACTGTTTTTT

D: .
size: few
V: TRBV10-3
J: TRBJ2-1
length: 12
CDR3: CAISESEGEQFF
DNA: TGTGCCATCAGTGAGTCTGAGGGTGAGCAGTTCTTC

D: .
size: .
V: TRBV11-3
J: TRBJ2-3
length: 12
CDR3: CASSSSTDTQYF
DNA: TGTGCCAGCAGCTCGAGCACAGATACGCAGTATTTT